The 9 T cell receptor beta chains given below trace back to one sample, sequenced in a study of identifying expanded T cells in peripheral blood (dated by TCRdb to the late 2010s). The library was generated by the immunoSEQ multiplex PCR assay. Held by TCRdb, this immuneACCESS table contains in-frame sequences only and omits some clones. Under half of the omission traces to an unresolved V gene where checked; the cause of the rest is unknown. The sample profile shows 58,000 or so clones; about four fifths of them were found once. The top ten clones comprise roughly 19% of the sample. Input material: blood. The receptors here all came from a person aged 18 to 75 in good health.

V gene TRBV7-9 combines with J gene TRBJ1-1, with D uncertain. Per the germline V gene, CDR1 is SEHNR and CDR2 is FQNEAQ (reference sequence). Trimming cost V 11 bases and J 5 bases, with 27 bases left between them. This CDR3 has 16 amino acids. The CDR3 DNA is TGTGCCTCCAACCTCGGAGTCAGTACTTTGGATACTGAAGCTTTCTTT. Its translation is CASNLGVSTLDTEAFF.

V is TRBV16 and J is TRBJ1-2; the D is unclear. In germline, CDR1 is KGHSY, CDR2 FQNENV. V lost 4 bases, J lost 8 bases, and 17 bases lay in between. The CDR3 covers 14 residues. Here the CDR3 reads CASSRVTEMGGYTF. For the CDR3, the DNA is TGTGCCAGCAGCCGAGTGACTGAAATGGGGGGCTACACCTTC.

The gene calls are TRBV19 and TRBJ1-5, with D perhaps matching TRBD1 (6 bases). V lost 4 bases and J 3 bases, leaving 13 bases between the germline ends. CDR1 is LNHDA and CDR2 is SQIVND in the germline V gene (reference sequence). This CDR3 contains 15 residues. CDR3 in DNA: TGTGCCAGTAGTAAGCCGGACAGCCCCAATCAGCCCCAGCATTTT. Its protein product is CASSKPDSPNQPQHF.

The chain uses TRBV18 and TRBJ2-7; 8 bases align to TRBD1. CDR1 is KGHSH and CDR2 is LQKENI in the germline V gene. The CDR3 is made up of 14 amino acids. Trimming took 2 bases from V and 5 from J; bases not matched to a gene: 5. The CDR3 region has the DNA TGTGCCAGCTCACCAAGGCAGGGGGCGCACGAGCAGTACTTC. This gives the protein CASSPRQGAHEQYF.

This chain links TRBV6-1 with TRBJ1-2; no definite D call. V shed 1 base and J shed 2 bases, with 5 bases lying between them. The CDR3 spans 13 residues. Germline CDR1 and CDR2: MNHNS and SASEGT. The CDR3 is CASSEEWNYGYTF. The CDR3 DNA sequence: TGTGCCAGCAGTGAAGAGTGGAACTATGGCTACACCTTC.

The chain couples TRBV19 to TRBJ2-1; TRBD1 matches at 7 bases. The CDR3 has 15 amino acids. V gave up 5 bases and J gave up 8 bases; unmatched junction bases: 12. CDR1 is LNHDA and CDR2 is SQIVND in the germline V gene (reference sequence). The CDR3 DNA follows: TGTGCCAGTAGTCCACTTAGAGGCAGGGGGTATGAGCAGTTCTTC. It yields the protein CASSPLRGRGYEQFF.

The CDR3 DNA reads as TGTGCCAGCAGCTTGGAGGCATGGACCGATGAGCAGTTCTTC. It is translated as CASSLEAWTDEQFF. The chain combines TRBV11-3 with TRBJ2-1, with TRBD2 as a possible D gene (5 bases). The CDR3 is 14 amino acids. Germline V gene sequence: CDR1 SGHNT, CDR2 YENEEA. Trimming stripped 3 bases from V and 8 bases from J, with 14 bases between.

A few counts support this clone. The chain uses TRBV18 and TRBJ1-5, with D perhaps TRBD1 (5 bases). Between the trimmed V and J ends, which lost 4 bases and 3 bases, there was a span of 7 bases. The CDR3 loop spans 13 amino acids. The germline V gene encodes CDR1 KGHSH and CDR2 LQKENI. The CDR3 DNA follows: TGTGCCAGCTCACAGGGACTCAATCAGCCCCAGCATTTT. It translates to CASSQGLNQPQHF. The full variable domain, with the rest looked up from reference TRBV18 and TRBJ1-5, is NAGVMQNPRHLVRRRGQEARLRCSPMKGHSHVYWYRQLPEEGLKFMVYLQKENIIDESGMPKERFSAEFPKEGPSILRIQQVVRGDSAAYFCASSQGLNQPQHFGDGTRLSIL.

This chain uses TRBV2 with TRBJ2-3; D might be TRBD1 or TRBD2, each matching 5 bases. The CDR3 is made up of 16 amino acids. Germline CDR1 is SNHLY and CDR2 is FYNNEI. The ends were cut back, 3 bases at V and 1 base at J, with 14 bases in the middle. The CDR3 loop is CASSDWGSRRTDTQYF. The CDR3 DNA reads TGTGCCAGCAGTGATTGGGGGAGTAGGCGCACAGATACGCAGTATTTT.